Listed below are T cell receptor beta chains from one sample, sequenced in a study of T cells and Merkel cell carcinoma outcomes. TCRdb's table, derived via immunoSEQ multiplex PCR, lists solely in-frame clones and lacks some. The data hold more than 12,000 clones, with approximately 92% observed a single time. The specimen sequenced was tumor tissue from Merkel cell carcinoma. These receptors were collected from a human donor with Merkel cell carcinoma. Each CDR3 is given with its conserved first and last residue. Each record gives: D gene, clone size, J gene, V gene, CDR3 protein, CDR3 DNA. The D gene is left open where the match is weak. Clone size, where shown, is once, few, many, or a class for clones that have expanded.

d_call: -
clone_size: -
j_call: TRBJ1-1
v_call: TRBV18
cdr3_aa: CASSLRQEAFF
cdr3_nt: TGTGCCAGCTCACTCCGACAGGAAGCTTTCTTT

d_call: -
clone_size: -
j_call: TRBJ2-7
v_call: TRBV6-5
cdr3_aa: CASSYRGGEQYF
cdr3_nt: TGTGCCAGCAGTTACAGAGGGGGCGAGCAGTACTTC

d_call: TRBD1
clone_size: -
j_call: TRBJ1-1
v_call: TRBV5-1
cdr3_aa: CASNLTGDGEAFF
cdr3_nt: TGCGCCAGCAACTTGACAGGGGATGGCGAAGCTTTCTTT

d_call: -
clone_size: -
j_call: TRBJ2-3
v_call: TRBV30
cdr3_aa: CAWRGGSNQPQYF
cdr3_nt: TGTGCCTGGCGAGGGGGTAGCAATCAGCCCCAGTATTTT

d_call: -
clone_size: -
j_call: TRBJ2-7
v_call: TRBV2
cdr3_aa: CASKRTLTYEQYF
cdr3_nt: TGTGCCAGCAAGAGGACCTTAACCTACGAGCAGTACTTC

d_call: -
clone_size: -
j_call: TRBJ2-7
v_call: TRBV15
cdr3_aa: CATSRDRNSYEQYF
cdr3_nt: TGTGCCACCAGCAGAGACAGGAATAGTTACGAGCAGTACTTC

d_call: -
clone_size: -
j_call: TRBJ2-7
v_call: TRBV5-1
cdr3_aa: CASSLQEDPRGEQYF
cdr3_nt: TGCGCCAGCAGCCTTCAAGAAGACCCGCGGGGCGAGCAGTACTTC

d_call: -
clone_size: -
j_call: TRBJ2-3
v_call: TRBV7-9
cdr3_aa: CASSLASTDTQYF
cdr3_nt: TGTGCCAGCAGCTTAGCCAGCACAGATACGCAGTATTTT

d_call: -
clone_size: -
j_call: TRBJ1-5
v_call: TRBV30
cdr3_aa: CAWSVLGRDWQPQHF
cdr3_nt: TGTGCCTGGAGTGTACTGGGGCGAGATTGGCAGCCCCAGCATTTT

d_call: TRBD2
clone_size: -
j_call: TRBJ2-1
v_call: TRBV5-1
cdr3_aa: CASSLKTSGNNEQFF
cdr3_nt: TGCGCCAGCAGCTTGAAGACTAGCGGAAACAATGAGCAGTTCTTC

d_call: TRBD1
clone_size: -
j_call: TRBJ2-7
v_call: TRBV10-3
cdr3_aa: CAISGTGSDEQYF
cdr3_nt: TGTGCCATCAGTGGGACAGGTTCTGACGAGCAGTACTTC

d_call: -
clone_size: -
j_call: TRBJ1-5
v_call: TRBV6-6
cdr3_aa: CASSFGGAGNQPQHF
cdr3_nt: TGTGCCAGCAGTTTTGGGGGGGCTGGCAATCAGCCCCAGCATTTT

d_call: -
clone_size: -
j_call: TRBJ2-3
v_call: TRBV29-1
cdr3_aa: CSVEGGATDTQYF
cdr3_nt: TGCAGCGTTGAGGGGGGTGCCACAGATACGCAGTATTTT

d_call: TRBD1
clone_size: -
j_call: TRBJ1-1
v_call: TRBV2
cdr3_aa: CATTGVGTEAFF
cdr3_nt: TGTGCCACTACAGGGGTCGGCACTGAAGCTTTCTTT

d_call: -
clone_size: -
j_call: TRBJ1-3
v_call: TRBV5-1
cdr3_aa: CASAVGSGNTIYF
cdr3_nt: TGCGCCAGCGCCGTCGGATCTGGAAACACCATATATTTT

d_call: TRBD1
clone_size: -
j_call: TRBJ2-7
v_call: TRBV6-1
cdr3_aa: CASSHDRVGYKQYF
cdr3_nt: TGTGCCAGCAGCCACGACAGGGTTGGATATAAGCAGTACTTC

d_call: -
clone_size: -
j_call: TRBJ2-6
v_call: TRBV9
cdr3_aa: CASSETTGGRGANVLTF
cdr3_nt: TGTGCCAGCAGCGAGACGACTGGGGGGAGAGGGGCCAACGTCCTGACTTTC

d_call: -
clone_size: -
j_call: TRBJ2-3
v_call: TRBV30
cdr3_aa: CAWSGTGTDTQYF
cdr3_nt: TGTGCCTGGAGTGGTACAGGAACAGATACGCAGTATTTT

d_call: TRBD2
clone_size: -
j_call: TRBJ2-7
v_call: TRBV25-1
cdr3_aa: CASSVHGGNVYEQYF
cdr3_nt: TGTGCCAGCAGTGTCCACGGGGGGAATGTCTACGAGCAGTACTTC

d_call: -
clone_size: -
j_call: TRBJ2-6
v_call: TRBV7-2
cdr3_aa: CASSLAGANVLTF
cdr3_nt: TGTGCCAGCAGCTTAGCAGGGGCCAACGTCCTGACTTTC

d_call: -
clone_size: -
j_call: TRBJ1-2
v_call: TRBV4-3
cdr3_aa: CASSHKNEVRNYGYTF
cdr3_nt: TGCGCCAGCAGCCATAAGAATGAGGTTCGTAACTATGGCTACACCTTC

d_call: TRBD2
clone_size: -
j_call: TRBJ2-3
v_call: TRBV12-5
cdr3_aa: CASGLPVGTSDTQYF
cdr3_nt: TGTGCTAGTGGTTTGCCAGTCGGGACTAGCGATACGCAGTATTTT

d_call: -
clone_size: -
j_call: TRBJ1-1
v_call: TRBV14
cdr3_aa: CASGDGNTEAFF
cdr3_nt: TGTGCCAGTGGTGACGGGAACACTGAAGCTTTCTTT

d_call: -
clone_size: once
j_call: TRBJ2-7
v_call: TRBV4-2
cdr3_aa: CASSLNGDYEQYF
cdr3_nt: TGTGCCAGCAGCCTCAACGGGGACTACGAGCAGTACTTC

d_call: -
clone_size: -
j_call: TRBJ2-7
v_call: TRBV2
cdr3_aa: CASSTGPYYEQYF
cdr3_nt: TGTGCCAGCAGTACAGGGCCCTACTACGAGCAGTACTTC

d_call: -
clone_size: -
j_call: TRBJ1-1
v_call: TRBV28
cdr3_aa: CASSFRGTEAFF
cdr3_nt: TGTGCCAGCAGTTTTCGGGGGACTGAAGCTTTCTTT

d_call: -
clone_size: -
j_call: TRBJ2-1
v_call: TRBV5-1
cdr3_aa: CASSLDGVWDEQFF
cdr3_nt: TGCGCCAGCAGCTTGGACGGGGTGTGGGATGAGCAGTTCTTC

d_call: -
clone_size: few
j_call: TRBJ2-2
v_call: TRBV7-2
cdr3_aa: CASSLDEGGHGELFF
cdr3_nt: TGTGCCAGCAGCTTAGACGAGGGGGGGCACGGGGAGCTGTTTTTT

d_call: -
clone_size: -
j_call: TRBJ2-5
v_call: TRBV29-1
cdr3_aa: CSVEGWQETQYF
cdr3_nt: TGCAGCGTTGAGGGCTGGCAAGAGACCCAGTACTTC

d_call: -
clone_size: -
j_call: TRBJ2-7
v_call: TRBV28
cdr3_aa: CASSRSGTFSYEQYF
cdr3_nt: TGTGCCAGCAGCCGGAGCGGGACATTCTCCTACGAGCAGTACTTC

d_call: TRBD1
clone_size: -
j_call: TRBJ1-2
v_call: TRBV29-1
cdr3_aa: CSVATGTGAGGYTF
cdr3_nt: TGCAGCGTCGCAACCGGGACAGGGGCTGGGGGCTACACCTTC

d_call: TRBD1
clone_size: -
j_call: TRBJ2-1
v_call: TRBV19
cdr3_aa: CASSRRTGAPYNEQFF
cdr3_nt: TGTGCCAGTAGCCGTCGAACAGGGGCTCCCTACAATGAGCAGTTCTTC

d_call: -
clone_size: -
j_call: TRBJ1-5
v_call: TRBV18
cdr3_aa: CASSPGGEWPQHF
cdr3_nt: TGTGCCAGCTCACCAGGTGGCGAATGGCCCCAGCATTTT

d_call: TRBD2
clone_size: once
j_call: TRBJ2-1
v_call: TRBV7-6
cdr3_aa: CASSVQLAGGPSEQFF
cdr3_nt: TGTGCCAGCAGCGTACAACTAGCGGGAGGGCCTAGTGAGCAGTTCTTC

d_call: -
clone_size: -
j_call: TRBJ2-3
v_call: TRBV18
cdr3_aa: CASSPSGGGYTDTQYF
cdr3_nt: TGTGCCAGCTCCCCTAGTGGCGGGGGCTACACAGATACGCAGTATTTT

d_call: -
clone_size: -
j_call: TRBJ1-4
v_call: TRBV28
cdr3_aa: CASSLLGLSHRSDEKLFF
cdr3_nt: TGTGCCAGCAGTTTATTAGGGTTGTCTCACAGGAGTGATGAAAAACTGTTTTTT

d_call: TRBD1
clone_size: -
j_call: TRBJ1-2
v_call: TRBV28
cdr3_aa: CASRPGTGEPYGYTF
cdr3_nt: TGTGCCAGCAGGCCAGGGACAGGGGAGCCTTATGGCTACACCTTC

d_call: -
clone_size: -
j_call: TRBJ2-3
v_call: TRBV19
cdr3_aa: CASSKRDKADTQYF
cdr3_nt: TGTGCCAGTAGCAAAAGGGACAAAGCAGATACGCAGTATTTT

d_call: -
clone_size: -
j_call: TRBJ2-5
v_call: TRBV12-5
cdr3_aa: CASGLVWGGLQETQYF
cdr3_nt: TGTGCTAGTGGTTTGGTCTGGGGGGGCCTCCAAGAGACCCAGTACTTC

d_call: -
clone_size: -
j_call: TRBJ1-1
v_call: TRBV28
cdr3_aa: CATLSGTTFWAFF
cdr3_nt: TGTGCCACCCTTTCCGGGACCACCTTTTGGGCTTTCTTT

d_call: -
clone_size: -
j_call: TRBJ1-2
v_call: TRBV28
cdr3_aa: CASSLNRLGGYTF
cdr3_nt: TGTGCCAGCAGTTTAAACCGTCTGGGCGGCTACACCTTC

d_call: TRBD2
clone_size: -
j_call: TRBJ2-5
v_call: TRBV19
cdr3_aa: CASSRLAGEETQYF
cdr3_nt: TGTGCCAGTAGTAGACTAGCGGGAGAAGAGACCCAGTACTTC

d_call: TRBD1
clone_size: -
j_call: TRBJ1-1
v_call: TRBV29-1
cdr3_aa: CSVGDRQNTEAFF
cdr3_nt: TGCAGCGTTGGGGACAGACAAAACACTGAAGCTTTCTTT

d_call: -
clone_size: -
j_call: TRBJ1-5
v_call: TRBV7-2
cdr3_aa: CASSLDSGYQPQHF
cdr3_nt: TGTGCCAGCAGCTTAGATTCAGGTTACCAGCCCCAGCATTTT

d_call: -
clone_size: -
j_call: TRBJ2-1
v_call: TRBV19
cdr3_aa: CASSINVANEQFF
cdr3_nt: TGTGCCAGTAGTATAAATGTAGCTAATGAGCAGTTCTTC

d_call: TRBD2
clone_size: few
j_call: TRBJ2-5
v_call: TRBV7-2
cdr3_aa: CASSLASGRGETQYF
cdr3_nt: TGTGCCAGCAGCTTAGCCTCAGGGCGGGGGGAGACCCAGTACTTC

d_call: -
clone_size: -
j_call: TRBJ1-2
v_call: TRBV9
cdr3_aa: CASSASGTHSYGYTF
cdr3_nt: TGTGCCAGCAGCGCCTCCGGGACACATTCCTATGGCTACACCTTC

d_call: -
clone_size: -
j_call: TRBJ2-3
v_call: TRBV9
cdr3_aa: CASSLLGSSTDTQYF
cdr3_nt: TGTGCCAGCAGCCTTTTGGGGTCGAGCACAGATACGCAGTATTTT

d_call: -
clone_size: -
j_call: TRBJ2-5
v_call: TRBV18
cdr3_aa: CASSPTVQETQYF
cdr3_nt: TGTGCCAGCTCACCGACAGTCCAAGAGACCCAGTACTTC

d_call: -
clone_size: -
j_call: TRBJ2-7
v_call: TRBV11-2
cdr3_aa: CASNSYRDTYEQYF
cdr3_nt: TGTGCCAGCAACTCCTACCGGGACACCTACGAGCAGTACTTC

d_call: -
clone_size: -
j_call: TRBJ1-4
v_call: TRBV18
cdr3_aa: CASSPPGDEKLFF
cdr3_nt: TGTGCCAGCTCACCACCGGGTGATGAAAAACTGTTTTTT

d_call: -
clone_size: -
j_call: TRBJ2-5
v_call: TRBV5-1
cdr3_aa: CASSFSPQETQYF
cdr3_nt: TGCGCCAGCAGCTTCAGTCCCCAAGAGACCCAGTACTTC

d_call: TRBD1
clone_size: -
j_call: TRBJ1-4
v_call: TRBV7-2
cdr3_aa: CASSMSGGGNEKLFF
cdr3_nt: TGTGCCAGCAGCATGTCAGGGGGCGGAAATGAAAAACTGTTTTTT

d_call: TRBD2
clone_size: -
j_call: TRBJ2-5
v_call: TRBV5-4
cdr3_aa: CASSIGLAQETQYF
cdr3_nt: TGTGCCAGCAGCATAGGACTAGCGCAAGAGACCCAGTACTTC

d_call: TRBD1
clone_size: -
j_call: TRBJ1-5
v_call: TRBV28
cdr3_aa: CASRYRGRGNQPQHF
cdr3_nt: TGTGCCAGCAGGTACAGGGGAAGGGGCAATCAGCCCCAGCATTTT